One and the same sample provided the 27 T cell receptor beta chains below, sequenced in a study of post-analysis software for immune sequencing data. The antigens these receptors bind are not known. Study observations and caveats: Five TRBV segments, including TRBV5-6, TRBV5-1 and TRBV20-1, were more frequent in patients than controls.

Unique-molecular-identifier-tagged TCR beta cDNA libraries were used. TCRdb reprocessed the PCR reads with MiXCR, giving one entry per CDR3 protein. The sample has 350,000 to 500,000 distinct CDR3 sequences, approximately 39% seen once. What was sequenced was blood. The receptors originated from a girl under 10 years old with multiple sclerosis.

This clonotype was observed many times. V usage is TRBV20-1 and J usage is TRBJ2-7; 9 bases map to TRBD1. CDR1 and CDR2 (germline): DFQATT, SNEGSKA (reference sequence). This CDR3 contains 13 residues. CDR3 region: CSGGDRGRYEQYF. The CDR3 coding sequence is TGCAGCGGAGGAGACAGGGGGAGATACGAGCAGTACTTC.

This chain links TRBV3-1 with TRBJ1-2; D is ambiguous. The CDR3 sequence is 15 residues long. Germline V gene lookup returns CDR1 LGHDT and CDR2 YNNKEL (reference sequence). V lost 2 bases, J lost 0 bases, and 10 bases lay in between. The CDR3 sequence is CASSQRQPANYGYTF. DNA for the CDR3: TGTGCCAGCAGCCAAAGACAACCCGCTAACTATGGCTACACCTTC.

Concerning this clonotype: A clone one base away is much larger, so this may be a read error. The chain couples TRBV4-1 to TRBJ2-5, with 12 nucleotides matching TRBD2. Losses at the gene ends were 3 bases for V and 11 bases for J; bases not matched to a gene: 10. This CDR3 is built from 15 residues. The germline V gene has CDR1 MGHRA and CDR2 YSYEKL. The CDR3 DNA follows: TGCGCCAGCAGCCATACTAGCGGGGGGTCCAATGAGCAGTACTTC. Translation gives CASSHTSGGSNEQYF.

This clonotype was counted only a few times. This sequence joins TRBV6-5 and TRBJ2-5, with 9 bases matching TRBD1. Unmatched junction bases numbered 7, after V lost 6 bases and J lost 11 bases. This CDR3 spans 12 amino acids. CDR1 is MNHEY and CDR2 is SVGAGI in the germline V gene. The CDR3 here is CASSPPGQGQYF. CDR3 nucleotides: TGTGCCAGCAGCCCCCCGGGACAGGGTCAGTACTTC.

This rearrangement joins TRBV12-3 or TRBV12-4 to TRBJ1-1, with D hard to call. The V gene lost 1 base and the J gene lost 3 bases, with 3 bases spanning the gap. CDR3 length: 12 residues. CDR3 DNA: TGTGCCAGCAGTTTAGTTCACACTGAAGCTTTCTTT. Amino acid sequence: CASSLVHTEAFF.

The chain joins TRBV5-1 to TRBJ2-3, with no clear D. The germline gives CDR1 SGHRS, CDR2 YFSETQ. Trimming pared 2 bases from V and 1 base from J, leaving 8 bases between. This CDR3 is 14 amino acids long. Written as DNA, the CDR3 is TGCGCCAGCAGCTTAACGGCCGGCACAGATACGCAGTATTTT. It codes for CASSLTAGTDTQYF. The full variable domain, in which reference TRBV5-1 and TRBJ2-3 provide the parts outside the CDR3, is KAGVTQTPRYLIKTRGQQVTLSCSPISGHRSVSWYQQTPGQGLQFLFEYFSETQRNKGNFPGRFSGRQFSNSRSEMNVSTLELGDSALYLCASSLTAGTDTQYFGPGTRLTVL.

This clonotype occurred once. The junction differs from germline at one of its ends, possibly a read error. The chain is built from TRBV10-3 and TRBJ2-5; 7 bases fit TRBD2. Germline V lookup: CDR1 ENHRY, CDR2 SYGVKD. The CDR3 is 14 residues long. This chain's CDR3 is CAISRGGSQETRYF. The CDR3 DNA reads TGTGCCATCTCCCGGGGAGGGTCGCAAGAGACCCGGTACTTC.

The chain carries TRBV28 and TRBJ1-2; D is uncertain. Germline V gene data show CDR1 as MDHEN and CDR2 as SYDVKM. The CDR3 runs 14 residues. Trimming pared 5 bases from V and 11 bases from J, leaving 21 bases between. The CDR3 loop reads CASSSAGGVVGYTF. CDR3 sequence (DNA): TGTGCCAGCAGTAGCGCTGGTGGGGTAGTAGGTTACACCTTC.

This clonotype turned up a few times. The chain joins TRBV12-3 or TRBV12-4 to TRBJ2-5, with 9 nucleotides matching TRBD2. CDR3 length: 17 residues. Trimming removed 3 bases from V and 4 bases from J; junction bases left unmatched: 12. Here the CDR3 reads CASSFAGGVGLGETQYF. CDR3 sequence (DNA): TGTGCCAGCAGTTTCGCGGGAGGGGTGGGATTAGGAGAGACCCAGTACTTC.

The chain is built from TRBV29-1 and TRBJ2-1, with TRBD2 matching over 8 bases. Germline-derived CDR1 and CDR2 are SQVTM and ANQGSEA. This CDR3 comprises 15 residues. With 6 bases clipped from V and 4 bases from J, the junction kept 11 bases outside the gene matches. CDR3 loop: CSVEKSGGLYNEQFF. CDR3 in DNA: TGCAGCGTGGAGAAGAGCGGGGGACTATACAATGAGCAGTTCTTC.

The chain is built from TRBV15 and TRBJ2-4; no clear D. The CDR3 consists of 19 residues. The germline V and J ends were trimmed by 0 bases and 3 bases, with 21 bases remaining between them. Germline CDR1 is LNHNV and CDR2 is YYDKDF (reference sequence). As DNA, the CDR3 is TGTGCCACCAGCAGAGACCAGACCCCTAGTGTAGGTGACAAAAACATTCAGTACTTC. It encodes CATSRDQTPSVGDKNIQYF.

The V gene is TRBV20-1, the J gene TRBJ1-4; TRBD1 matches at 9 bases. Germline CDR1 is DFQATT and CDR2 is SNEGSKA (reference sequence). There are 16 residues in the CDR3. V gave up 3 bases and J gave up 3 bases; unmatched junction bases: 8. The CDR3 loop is CSASPGTGWSNEKLFF. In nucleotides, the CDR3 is TGCAGTGCTAGCCCCGGGACAGGGTGGTCTAATGAAAAACTGTTTTTT.

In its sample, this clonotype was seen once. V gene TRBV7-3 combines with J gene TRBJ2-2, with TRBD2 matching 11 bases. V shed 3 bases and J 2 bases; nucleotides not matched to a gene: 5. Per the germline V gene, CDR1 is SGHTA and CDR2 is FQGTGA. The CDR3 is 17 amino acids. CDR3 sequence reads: CASSLASGRHNTGELFF. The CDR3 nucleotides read TGTGCCAGCAGCTTGGCTAGCGGGAGGCATAACACCGGGGAGCTGTTTTTT.

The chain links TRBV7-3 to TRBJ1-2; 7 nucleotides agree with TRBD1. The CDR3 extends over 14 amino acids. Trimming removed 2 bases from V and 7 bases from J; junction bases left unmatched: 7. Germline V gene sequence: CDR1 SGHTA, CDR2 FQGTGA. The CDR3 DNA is TGTGCCAGCAGCTTAGGACAGGATGGGGGTGGCTACACCTTC. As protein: CASSLGQDGGGYTF. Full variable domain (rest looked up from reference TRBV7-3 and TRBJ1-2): GAGVSQTPSNKVTEKGKYVELRCDPISGHTALYWYRQSLGQGPEFLIYFQGTGAADDSGLPNDRFFAVRPEGSVSTLKIQRTERGDSAVYLCASSLGQDGGGYTFGSGTRLTVV.

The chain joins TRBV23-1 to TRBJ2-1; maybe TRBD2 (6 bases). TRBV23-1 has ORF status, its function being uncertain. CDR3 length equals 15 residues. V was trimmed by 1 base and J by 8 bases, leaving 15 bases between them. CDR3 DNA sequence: TGCGCCAGCAGTCAATGGGGGGAGTACTTGGATGAGCAGTTCTTC. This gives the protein CASSQWGEYLDEQFF.

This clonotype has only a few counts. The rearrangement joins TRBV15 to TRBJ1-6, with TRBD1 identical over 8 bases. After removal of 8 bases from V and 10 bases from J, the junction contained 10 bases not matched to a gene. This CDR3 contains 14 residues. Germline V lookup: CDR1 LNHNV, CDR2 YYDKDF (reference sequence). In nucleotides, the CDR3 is TGTGCCACCGGGAGGACAGGGAGAGGCTCACCCCTCCACTTT. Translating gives CATGRTGRGSPLHF.

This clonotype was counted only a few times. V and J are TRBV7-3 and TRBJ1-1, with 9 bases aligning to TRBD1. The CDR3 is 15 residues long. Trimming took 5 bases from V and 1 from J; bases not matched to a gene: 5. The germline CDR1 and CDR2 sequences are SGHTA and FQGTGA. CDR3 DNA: TGTGCCAGCAGCCTGGGGACAGGGACGAACACTGAAGCTTTCTTT. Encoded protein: CASSLGTGTNTEAFF. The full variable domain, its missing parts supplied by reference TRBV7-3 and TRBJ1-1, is GAGVSQTPSNKVTEKGKYVELRCDPISGHTALYWYRQSLGQGPEFLIYFQGTGAADDSGLPNDRFFAVRPEGSVSTLKIQRTERGDSAVYLCASSLGTGTNTEAFFGQGTRLTVV.

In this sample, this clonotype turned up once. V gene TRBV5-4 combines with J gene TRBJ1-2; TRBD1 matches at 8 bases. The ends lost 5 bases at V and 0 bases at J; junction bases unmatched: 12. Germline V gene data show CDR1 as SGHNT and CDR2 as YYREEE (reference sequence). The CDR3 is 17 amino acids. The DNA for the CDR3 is TGTGCCAGCAGGTATACCGGGACAGGCTCTACTAACTATGGCTACACCTTC. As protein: CASRYTGTGSTNYGYTF.

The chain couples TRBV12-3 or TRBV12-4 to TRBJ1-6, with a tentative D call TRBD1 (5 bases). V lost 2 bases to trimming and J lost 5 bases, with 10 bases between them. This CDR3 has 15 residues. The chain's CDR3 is CASSLIGVNNSPLHF. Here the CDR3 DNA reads TGTGCCAGCAGTTTAATAGGGGTAAATAATTCACCCCTCCACTTT.

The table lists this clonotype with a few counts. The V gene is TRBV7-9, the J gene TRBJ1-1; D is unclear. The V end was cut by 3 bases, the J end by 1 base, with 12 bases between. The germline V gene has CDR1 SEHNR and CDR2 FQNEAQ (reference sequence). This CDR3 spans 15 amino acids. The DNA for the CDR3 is TGTGCCAGCAGCTTGGTGCAGTTACCGAACACTGAAGCTTTCTTT. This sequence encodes CASSLVQLPNTEAFF.

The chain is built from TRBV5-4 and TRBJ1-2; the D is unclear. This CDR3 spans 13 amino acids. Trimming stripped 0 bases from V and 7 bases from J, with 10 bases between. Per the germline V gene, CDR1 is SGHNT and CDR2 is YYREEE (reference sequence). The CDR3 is CASSLVRIGGYTF. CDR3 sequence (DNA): TGTGCCAGCAGCTTGGTCAGGATCGGTGGCTACACCTTC.

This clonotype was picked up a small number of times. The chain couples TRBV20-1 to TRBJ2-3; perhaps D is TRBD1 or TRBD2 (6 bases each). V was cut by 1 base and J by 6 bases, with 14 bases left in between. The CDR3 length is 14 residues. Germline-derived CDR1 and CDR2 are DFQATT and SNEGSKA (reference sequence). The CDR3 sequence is CSARAGGGSDTQYF. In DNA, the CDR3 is TGCAGTGCTAGAGCCGGGGGCGGCTCCGATACGCAGTATTTT.

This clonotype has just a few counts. The CDR3 here is CATSDLTGTGNNEQYF. CDR3 sequence (DNA): TGTGCCACCAGTGATTTAACCGGGACAGGCAACAATGAGCAGTACTTC. This rearrangement joins TRBV24-1 to TRBJ2-4, with 8 bases lining up with TRBD1. Trimming took 1 base from V and 13 from J; bases not matched to a gene: 14. This CDR3 spans 16 amino acids. Germline CDR1 KGHDR, CDR2 SFDVKD.

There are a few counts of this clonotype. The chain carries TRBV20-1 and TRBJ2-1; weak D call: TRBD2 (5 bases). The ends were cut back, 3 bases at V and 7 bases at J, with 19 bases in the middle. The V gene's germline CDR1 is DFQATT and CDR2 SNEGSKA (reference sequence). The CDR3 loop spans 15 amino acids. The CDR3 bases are TGCAGTGCTAGGAGGGCACCCATCCCGTCTAATGAGCAGTTCTTC. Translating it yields CSARRAPIPSNEQFF.

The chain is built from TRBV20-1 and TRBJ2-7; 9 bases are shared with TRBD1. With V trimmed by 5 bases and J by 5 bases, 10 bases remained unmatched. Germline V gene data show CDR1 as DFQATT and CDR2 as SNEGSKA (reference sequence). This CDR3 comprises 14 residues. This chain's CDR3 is CSALTGGLSDEQYF. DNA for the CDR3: TGCAGTGCTCTTACAGGGGGCTTGTCGGACGAGCAGTACTTC.

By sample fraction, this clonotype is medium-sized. CDR3 loop: CASSHAGGGETQYF. CDR3 in DNA: TGTGCCAGCAGCCATGCAGGGGGCGGTGAGACCCAGTACTTC. The chain combines TRBV11-1 with TRBJ2-5; 8 bases are shared with TRBD1. V lost 5 bases to trimming and J lost 5 bases; unmatched junction nucleotides: 7. Germline V lookup: CDR1 SGHAT, CDR2 FQDESV (reference sequence). This CDR3 is built from 14 residues.

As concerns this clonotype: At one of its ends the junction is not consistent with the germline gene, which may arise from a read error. The CDR3: CTSSGLAEGTQYF. CDR3 nucleotide sequence: TGTACCAGCAGTGGACTAGCGGAAGGGACCCAGTACTTC. V gene TRBV6-5 combines with J gene TRBJ2-5, with 10 bases fitting TRBD2. The germline gives CDR1 MNHEY, CDR2 SVGAGI. This CDR3 region has 13 residues.